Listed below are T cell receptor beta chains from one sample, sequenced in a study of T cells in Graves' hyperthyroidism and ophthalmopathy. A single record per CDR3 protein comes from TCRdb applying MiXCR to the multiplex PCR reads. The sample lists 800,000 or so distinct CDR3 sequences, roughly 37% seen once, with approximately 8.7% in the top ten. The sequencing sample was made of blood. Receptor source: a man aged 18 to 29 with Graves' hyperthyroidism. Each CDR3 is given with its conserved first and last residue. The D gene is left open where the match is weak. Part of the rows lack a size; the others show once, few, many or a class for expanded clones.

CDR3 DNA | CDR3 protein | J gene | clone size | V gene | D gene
TGCGCCAGCAGGCCCCAGGATACGAACACTGAAGCTTTCTTT | CASRPQDTNTEAFF | TRBJ1-1 | - | TRBV4-1 | -
TGTGCCAGCAGCTTGGGCGTCGGGACCTACGAGCAGTACTTC | CASSLGVGTYEQYF | TRBJ2-7 | - | TRBV5-6 | -
TGTGCCAGCAGCCCCGTTCTAGCCGGGGAGCTGTTTTTT | CASSPVLAGELFF | TRBJ2-2 | - | TRBV7-8 | -
TGTGCCAGCAGCTCCACCGGACTTGAAGCTTTCTTT | CASSSTGLEAFF | TRBJ1-1 | - | TRBV7-6 | -
TGTGCCAGCAGTTTATTTGGTGCTGGCTACACCTTC | CASSLFGAGYTF | TRBJ1-2 | many | TRBV12-3/TRBV12-4 | -
TGCAGTGCTAGGGACCTAGATGTGGGGTCATACGAGCAGTACTTC | CSARDLDVGSYEQYF | TRBJ2-7 | few | TRBV20-1 | -
TGTGCCAGCAGCGGGGGGGCCGGGAATGAGCAGTACTTC | CASSGGAGNEQYF | TRBJ2-7 | few | TRBV5-6 | -
TGCAGTGCTAAAGGACAGGGAGATGCTGAAGCTTTCTTT | CSAKGQGDAEAFF | TRBJ1-1 | many | TRBV20-1 | TRBD1
TGTGCCAGCACCCCCAGGGGGGGACTACGAAATGAAAAACTGTTTTTT | CASTPRGGLRNEKLFF | TRBJ1-4 | few | TRBV7-9 | TRBD1
TGCAGTGCTAGAGTGGGAACAGAAATACTGAATTCACCCCTCCACTTT | CSARVGTEILNSPLHF | TRBJ1-6 | many | TRBV20-1 | -
TGTGCCAGCAGCTTCCAGGGTAGTGAACAGCCCCAGCATTTT | CASSFQGSEQPQHF | TRBJ1-5 | few | TRBV5-4 | -
TGTGCCAGCAGTACAGGGGGCTGGGATCTTGAAGCTTTCTTT | CASSTGGWDLEAFF | TRBJ1-1 | few | TRBV2 | TRBD1
TGTGCCAGCAGCCCGCCCGACAGGGCCGGTGAAGCTTTCTTT | CASSPPDRAGEAFF | TRBJ1-1 | few | TRBV5-5 | TRBD1
TGTGCCACCAGTGAGTCGACTAGCGGGATAGGAGAGACCCAGTACTTC | CATSESTSGIGETQYF | TRBJ2-5 | many | TRBV24-1 | TRBD2
TGTGCCAGCAGCGGACCGTCCTCCTACGAGCAGTACTTC | CASSGPSSYEQYF | TRBJ2-7 | few | TRBV6-5 | -